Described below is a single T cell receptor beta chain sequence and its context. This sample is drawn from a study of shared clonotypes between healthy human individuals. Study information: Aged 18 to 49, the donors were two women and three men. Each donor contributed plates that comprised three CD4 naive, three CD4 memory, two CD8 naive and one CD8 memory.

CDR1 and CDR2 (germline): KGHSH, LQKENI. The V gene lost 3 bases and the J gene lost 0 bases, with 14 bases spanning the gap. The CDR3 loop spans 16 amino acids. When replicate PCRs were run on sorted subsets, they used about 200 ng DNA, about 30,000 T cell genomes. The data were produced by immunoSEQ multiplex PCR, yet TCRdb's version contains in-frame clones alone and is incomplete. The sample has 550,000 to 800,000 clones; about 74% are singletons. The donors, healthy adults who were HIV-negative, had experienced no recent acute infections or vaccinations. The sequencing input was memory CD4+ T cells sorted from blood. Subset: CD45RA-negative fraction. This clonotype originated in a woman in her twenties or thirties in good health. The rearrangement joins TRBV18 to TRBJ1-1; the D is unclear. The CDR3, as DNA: TGTGCCAGCTCACCGGGGAGTAGTACAGTGAACACTGAAGCTTTCTTT. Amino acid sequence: CASSPGSSTVNTEAFF.